This TCR beta chain was sequenced during a study of PD-L1 blockade in urothelial cancer. Study context: The researchers analyzed blood 3 weeks (second dose) and 6 weeks after treatment start. Typically, measured as a median, blood samples had approximately 130,000 T cells.

Specified time point: pretreatment peripheral blood. The method was immunoSEQ multiplex PCR; TCRdb's version includes in-frame clones alone and lacks a portion of them. Of around 57,000 clones listed, about 81% are singletons. Sequenced material: PBMCs, taken around atezolizumab (anti-PD-L1) treatment. This TCR derives from a man between 65 and 79 years old with urothelial cancer.

The CDR3 DNA is TGTGCCTGGAGCCCCGGAGAGACCCAGTACTTC. This gives the protein CAWSPGETQYF. The V gene is TRBV30, the J gene TRBJ2-5; D unresolved. The CDR3 extends over 11 amino acids. Germline V gene sequence: CDR1 GTSNPN, CDR2 SVGIG (reference sequence). V lost 3 bases and J 4 bases, leaving 6 bases between the germline ends. Drawing the rest from reference TRBV30 and TRBJ2-5, the complete variable domain is SQTIHQWPATLVQPVGSPLSLECTVEGTSNPNLYWYRQAAGRGLQLLFYSVGIGQISSEVPQNLSASRPQDRQFILSSKKLLLSDSGFYLCAWSPGETQYFGPGTRLLVL.